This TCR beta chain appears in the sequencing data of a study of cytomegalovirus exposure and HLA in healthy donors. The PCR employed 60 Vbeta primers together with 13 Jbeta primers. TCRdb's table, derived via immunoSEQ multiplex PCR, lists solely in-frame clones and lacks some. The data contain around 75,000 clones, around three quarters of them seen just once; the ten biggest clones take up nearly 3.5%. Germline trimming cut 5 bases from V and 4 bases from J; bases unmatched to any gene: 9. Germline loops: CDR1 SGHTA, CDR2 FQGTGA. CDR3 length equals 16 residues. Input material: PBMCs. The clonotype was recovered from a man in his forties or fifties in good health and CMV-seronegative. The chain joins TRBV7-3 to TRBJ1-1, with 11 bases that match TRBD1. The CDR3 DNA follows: TGTGCCAGCAGCAGAACTTCCGGGACAGGGGGCACTGAAGCTTTCTTT. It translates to CASSRTSGTGGTEAFF.